The 8 T cell receptor beta chains given below trace back to one sample, sequenced in a study of T cell clonality in common variable immunodeficiency (dated by TCRdb to 2013 to 2016). The library was prepared using the immunoSEQ multiplex PCR assay. TCRdb carries this immuneACCESS record with in-frame sequences only. Its versions omit some clonotypes, under half of them owing to an unresolved V gene in the studies checked, with the rest unexplained. There are approximately 52,000 clones in this sample, and none of them is a singleton. About 3.7% of the sample rests with the top ten. Sequences were obtained from peripheral blood mononuclear cells. The receptor set was obtained from a person between 18 and 69 years old in good health.

This clone has a count of ten or more. The CDR3 end is not reached by the read, which stops 3 residues before it; the germline J gene fills it in. The V and J genes are TRBV5-1 and TRBJ1-4; 7 nucleotides line up with TRBD1. CDR1 and CDR2 from the germline V gene are SGHRS and YFSETQ. This CDR3 has 14 residues. With V trimmed by 5 bases and J by 5 bases, 6 bases remained unmatched. CDR3 sequence: CASRIGTENEKLFF. The CDR3 DNA, read in part, is TGCGCCAGCAGAATCGGGACAGAGAATGAAAAA.

This clone showed up many times. The observed sequence ends 3 residues before the CDR3 terminus, with the missing tail filled in from the germline J gene. The J gene is TRBJ1-2, the V gene TRBV10-3, with TRBD1 matching over 9 bases. The CDR3 has 14 residues. Per the germline V gene, CDR1 is ENHRY and CDR2 is SYGVKD. This chain's CDR3 is CAISKPGTGQGYTF. The CDR3 bases that were read are TGTGCCATCAGTAAGCCCGGGACAGGGCAGGGC.

This clone was detected many times. The sequenced fragment ends 3 residues before the CDR3 boundary, so the rest is inferred from the germline J gene. The rearrangement uses TRBV20-1 and TRBJ2-4; 12 positions match TRBD2. V lost 2 bases to trimming and J lost 2 bases; unmatched junction nucleotides: 10. The CDR3 runs 18 residues. Germline loops: CDR1 DFQATT, CDR2 SNEGSKA (reference sequence). CDR3 bases read: TGCAGTGCTAGACTCCCCGGGACTAGCGGGCTCCCCAAAAACATT. It is translated as CSARLPGTSGLPKNI. The CDR3 as a whole reads CSARLPGTSGLPKNIQYF.

The table lists this clone with a few counts. The read ends 3 residues before the CDR3 terminus; that terminus is restored from the germline J gene. The V gene is TRBV7-8, the J gene TRBJ1-3; 9 positions agree with TRBD1. Germline CDR1 reads SGHVS; CDR2 reads FQNEAQ. V lost 5 bases, J lost 2 bases, and 4 bases stayed unmatched. The CDR3 runs to 15 residues. CDR3 residues: CASSPNRGPGNTIYF. The DNA read from the CDR3 is TGTGCCAGCAGCCCCAACAGGGGGCCTGGAAACACC.

Concerning this clone: The CDR3 is cut off 3 residues early in the read; its end comes from the germline J gene. The chain recombines TRBV7-2 with TRBJ1-2, with a possible D match to TRBD1 (5 bases). There are 14 residues in the CDR3. Germline V gives CDR1 SGHTA, CDR2 FQGNSA. CDR3 DNA (partial): TGTGCCAGCAGCTCTTATCTAGAGACAGATACC. Its translation: CASSSYLETDT. The whole CDR3 sequence is CASSSYLETDTYTF.

In this sample, this clone turned up many times. The CDR3 extends 3 residues past the end of the read, so its final part is completed from the germline J gene. V usage is TRBV20-1 and J usage is TRBJ2-4, with no clear D. Per germline, CDR1 DFQATT and CDR2 SNEGSKA (reference sequence). The V end lost 0 bases, the J end lost 0 bases, and 6 bases lay between the germline ends. This CDR3 contains 14 residues. CDR3 DNA, as far as it was read: TGCAGTGCTAGAGATCCCCTAGCCAAAAACATT. Residues: CSARDPLAKNI. The entire CDR3 sequence reads CSARDPLAKNIQYF.

This clone has ten or more counts. Coverage ceases 3 residues before the CDR3 finishes, and the germline J gene fills in the end. The V call is TRBV7-2, the J call TRBJ1-4; the match to TRBD1 covers 9 bases. CDR1 SGHTA and CDR2 FQGNSA come from the germline V gene. The length of the CDR3 is 13 residues. Germline trimming cut 3 bases from V and 8 bases from J; bases unmatched to any gene: 1. CDR3 protein: CASSLDRGEKLFF. CDR3 DNA, as far as it was read: TGTGCCAGCAGCTTGGACAGGGGAGAAAAA.

This clone was picked up many times. The CDR3 end lies 3 residues beyond the end of the read and is filled in from the germline J gene. The chain uses TRBV7-2 and TRBJ2-1; the match to TRBD2 covers 9 bases. CDR1 SGHTA and CDR2 FQGNSA come from the germline V gene. V gave up 0 bases and J gave up 7 bases; unmatched junction bases: 4. This CDR3 is built from 15 residues. The chain's CDR3 is CASSLAAGGQNEQFF. CDR3 bases read: TGTGCCAGCAGCTTAGCAGCGGGAGGTCAAAATGAG.